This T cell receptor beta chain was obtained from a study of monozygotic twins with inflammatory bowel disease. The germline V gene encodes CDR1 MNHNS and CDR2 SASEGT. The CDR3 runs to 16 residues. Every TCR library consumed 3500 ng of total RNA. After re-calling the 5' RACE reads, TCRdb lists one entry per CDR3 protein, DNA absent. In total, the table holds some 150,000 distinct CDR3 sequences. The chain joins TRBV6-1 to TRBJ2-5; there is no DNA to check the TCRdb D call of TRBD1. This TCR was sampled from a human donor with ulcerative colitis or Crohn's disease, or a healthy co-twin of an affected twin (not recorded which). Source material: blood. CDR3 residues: CASSERERSREETQYF.